Sequencing of this T cell receptor (beta chain) was carried out in a study of blood T cell repertoires in COVID-19. For the study at large: From the United States, Italy and Spain came samples of acute and convalescent COVID-19. Nucleic acid was either cDNA or gDNA, and it came from T cells, B-cell-depleted T cells, or PBMCs.

Sequencing used immunoSEQ multiplex PCR; TCRdb keeps in-frame clones, though not all of them. Here the sample spans about 340,000 clones, 85% to 90% being singletons. CDR1 is MNHEY and CDR2 is SMNVEV in the germline V gene (reference sequence). V trimming: 6 bases; J trimming: 2 bases; junction bases outside the gene matches: 13. This CDR3 is 17 amino acids long. Sequenced sample: peripheral blood. The chain has TRBV27 and TRBJ2-5; 9 bases agree with TRBD1. The clonotype originates from a woman aged 70-85 years with COVID-19, enrolled during active disease. The CDR3 here is CASSRSYGTGLQETQYF. The CDR3 DNA sequence: TGTGCCAGCAGCCGATCCTATGGGACAGGGCTTCAAGAGACCCAGTACTTC.